Below, 22 T cell receptor beta chains from the same sample are listed, as sequenced in a study of blood T cells in healthy people across ages (dated by TCRdb to between 2014 and 2017). Libraries were made using 5' RACE. The data were produced on an Illumina HiSeq 2500. A second PCR of about 6 to 12 cycles was run with a J-beta primer mix and a sample-barcoded 5' primer. The public reads were quality trimmed at Q25 with fastp and then assembled into clones with MiXCR by TCRdb, keeping productive beta chains. When rows share a CDR3 protein, they turn into one entry using the most common DNA and genes. Recorded for this sample are 750,000 to 1,000,000 distinct CDR3 sequences; roughly 29% of them occurred a single time. More than 8.5% of the sample belongs to the ten largest clones. These same records also appear under a second study, on T cells of mothers and their children.

The specimen was blood. The source is a woman between 35 and 50 years old in good health.

The chain combines TRBV12-3 or TRBV12-4 with TRBJ2-3; 7 bases are a match to TRBD2. This CDR3 is 14 amino acids long. V shed 7 bases, J shed 5 bases, and the junction held 9 bases outside the gene matches. The CDR3 DNA follows: TGTGCCAGCACCCCTGGGGCTAGCGGAGATACGCAGTATTTT. Translated, it gives CASTPGASGDTQYF.

This clonotype was found many times. The V gene is TRBV6-4, the J gene TRBJ2-6, with TRBD1 identical over 7 bases. Germline V gene data show CDR1 as MRHNA and CDR2 as SNTAGT. This CDR3 is 17 amino acids long. With V trimmed by 8 bases and J by 1 base, 11 bases remained unmatched. For the CDR3, the DNA is TGTGCCAGCGCCAGGGACAGCCACAGGTCTGGGGCCAACGTCCTGACTTTC. It specifies CASARDSHRSGANVLTF.

This clonotype was seen a handful of times. J is TRBJ2-4 and V is TRBV5-6; D assignment may be TRBD1 or TRBD2 (6 bases each). This CDR3 region has 13 residues. Germline loops: CDR1 SGHDT, CDR2 YYEEEE. V shed 9 bases and J shed 11 bases, with 21 bases lying between them. This CDR3 reads CATSKSGAALQYF. CDR3 bases: TGTGCCACCTCCAAATCGGGGGCAGCCCTTCAGTACTTC.

There are many counts of this clonotype. This chain joins TRBV5-1 and TRBJ2-1, with 7 bases identical to TRBD1. This CDR3 region has 14 residues. The ends lost 8 bases at V and 1 base at J; junction bases unmatched: 6. The germline CDR1 and CDR2 sequences are SGHRS and YFSETQ. CDR3 in amino acids: CASTPGQSYNEQFF. The CDR3 DNA reads TGCGCCAGTACCCCGGGACAGTCCTACAATGAGCAGTTCTTC.

This clonotype has only one observation. The chain couples TRBV12-3 or TRBV12-4 to TRBJ1-1, with a weak D call TRBD1 (5 bases). This CDR3 has 12 residues. V lost 8 bases and J 4 bases, leaving 11 bases between the germline ends. As DNA, the CDR3 is TGTGCCAGCGGACCGGGGACCACTGAAGCTTTCTTT. This encodes CASGPGTTEAFF.

The chain recombines TRBV7-8 with TRBJ2-5, with D perhaps matching TRBD1 or TRBD2 (5 bases each). The germline CDR1 and CDR2 sequences are SGHVS and FQNEAQ. The CDR3 runs 15 residues. Trimming cost V 1 base and J 4 bases, with 13 bases left between them. The CDR3 sequence: CASSLGVGAGETQYF. As DNA, the CDR3 is TGTGCCAGCAGCTTAGGGGTCGGGGCGGGAGAGACCCAGTACTTC.

This clonotype was seen many times. V is TRBV6-2 or TRBV6-3 and J is TRBJ2-7; the D gene is possibly TRBD1 (6 bases). CDR1 is MNHEY, CDR2 SVGEGT, per germline. The CDR3 length is 12 residues. With 2 bases removed from V and 5 bases from J, the gap between germline ends came to 7 bases. CDR3 residues: CASSYPGDEQYF. For the CDR3, the DNA is TGTGCCAGCAGTTACCCAGGGGACGAGCAGTACTTC.

The chain employs TRBV5-4 and TRBJ2-5; tentative D call: TRBD2 (5 bases). The germline V and J ends were trimmed by 2 bases and 11 bases, with 19 bases remaining between them. The CDR3 covers 14 residues. The germline V gene has CDR1 SGHNT and CDR2 YYREEE (reference sequence). The CDR3 region has the DNA TGTGCCAGCAGCTTTCTCAGCGGCGCTTCGGAGCAGTACTTC. Its protein is CASSFLSGASEQYF.

In this sample, this clonotype turned up a few times. The J gene is TRBJ2-1, the V gene TRBV11-2; D unresolved. CDR1 and CDR2 from the germline V gene are SGHAT and FQNNGV. V dropped 0 bases and J dropped 9 bases, with 9 bases sitting between them. The CDR3 has 13 amino acids. The CDR3 loop reads CASSLDRTVEQFF. Written as DNA, the CDR3 is TGTGCCAGCAGCTTAGATAGAACAGTTGAGCAGTTCTTC.

This clonotype was recorded many times. The chain joins TRBV29-1 to TRBJ2-5; D is unresolved. Germline V CDR1 and CDR2: SQVTM, ANQGSEA. Trimming shortened V by 1 base and J by 5 bases, and 17 bases separated the two germline ends. This CDR3 contains 15 residues. In DNA, the CDR3 is TGCAGCGTTGAAGGGACGGCCTTCAAATCGGAGACCCAGTACTTC. It codes for CSVEGTAFKSETQYF.

The CDR3 region has the DNA TGTGCCAGCAGCCCGGGGCCCGGTGGAAAACTGTTTTTT. Translating it yields CASSPGPGGKLFF. The rearrangement joins TRBV6-5 to TRBJ1-4; possibly TRBD1 for D (5 bases). This CDR3 region has 13 residues. V gave up 6 bases and J gave up 10 bases, with 15 bases separating them. CDR1 is MNHEY and CDR2 is SVGAGI in the germline V gene.

The sample holds a few counts of this clonotype. The chain couples TRBV28 to TRBJ1-2; D ambiguous. The length of the CDR3 is 14 residues. Trimming took off 7 bases at V and 4 bases at J, with 16 bases between the two ends. Per germline, CDR1 MDHEN and CDR2 SYDVKM. The CDR3 DNA follows: TGTGCCAGCACCCCTCCCCCCAGGCCCTATGGCTACACCTTC. It is translated as CASTPPPRPYGYTF.

This clonotype has just a few counts. J is TRBJ2-7 and V is TRBV28; perhaps TRBD2 as D (6 bases). The J call could be wrong; TRBJ2-5 is a better fit for the DNA end. The length of the CDR3 is 13 residues. Per the germline V gene, CDR1 is MDHEN and CDR2 is SYDVKM. Here the CDR3 DNA reads TGTGCCAGCACTCCGGGGAGGTCAGAGACCCAGTACTTC. This gives the protein CASTPGRSETQYF.

This clonotype has more than one count but fewer than ten. The chain joins TRBV27 to TRBJ1-2; 10 bases are a match to TRBD1. The CDR3 extends over 16 amino acids. Germline CDR1 reads MNHEY; CDR2 reads SMNVEV (reference sequence). Germline trimming cut 3 bases from V and 1 base from J; bases unmatched to any gene: 5. In DNA, the CDR3 is TGTGCCAGCAGTTTTCTGGGACAGGGGCTTAACTATGGCTACACCTTC. Its protein is CASSFLGQGLNYGYTF.

This clonotype appeared a few times. This chain joins TRBV7-2 and TRBJ2-7, with 12 nucleotides matching TRBD2. The J call may be in error: the DNA end matches TRBJ2-5 better. CDR3 size: 14 residues. Germline V gene lookup returns CDR1 SGHTA and CDR2 FQGNSA. The CDR3 bases are TGTGCCAGCAGCTTACTAGCGGGGGGGCCGACCCAGTACTTC. It specifies CASSLLAGGPTQYF.

As regards this clonotype: The junction shows a germline mismatch at one end, possibly a read error. This sequence joins TRBV4-1 and TRBJ1-1; 8 bases fit TRBD1. The CDR3 covers 15 residues. Germline V gene data show CDR1 as MGHRA and CDR2 as YSYEKL. CDR3 loop: CVSSQAGTGNTEAFF. DNA of the CDR3: TGCGTCAGCAGCCAAGCCGGGACAGGGAACACTGAAGCTTTCTTT.

This clonotype has a handful of counts. V and J are TRBV27 and TRBJ2-1; 8 nucleotides align to TRBD1. CDR3 size: 13 residues. Per the germline V gene, CDR1 is MNHEY and CDR2 is SMNVEV (reference sequence). The V gene end was trimmed by 4 bases and the J gene end by 5 bases; junction bases not matched to a gene: 1. In DNA form, the CDR3 reads TGTGCCAGCAGTTGGACAGGGAACAATGAGCAGTTCTTC. This sequence encodes CASSWTGNNEQFF.

With regard to this clonotype: Germline and junction disagree at one end, which may indicate a read error. J is TRBJ2-1 and V is TRBV7-9; D perhaps matches TRBD1 (6 bases). This CDR3 contains 17 residues. Per germline, CDR1 SEHNR and CDR2 FQNEAQ (reference sequence). For the CDR3, the DNA is TGTGCCAGCAGTTCTAGTACAGGGTATGGTTCCTACAATGTGCAGTTCTTC. Translation: CASSSSTGYGSYNVQFF.

This clonotype was observed a few times. This chain uses TRBV9 with TRBJ2-1, with 9 bases lining up with TRBD2. There are 13 residues in the CDR3. The ends lost 3 bases at V and 8 bases at J; junction bases unmatched: 3. The germline CDR1 and CDR2 sequences are SGDLS and YYNGEE. CDR3 nucleotide sequence: TGTGCCAGCAGCGGGACTAGCGTCGATGAGCAGTTCTTC. Residues: CASSGTSVDEQFF.

Details on this clonotype: Being one base from a much bigger clone, this may be a read error. The CDR3 region is CASSLDWIYGYTF. CDR3 sequence (DNA): TGTGCCAGCAGTCTTGACTGGATCTATGGCTACACCTTC. This rearrangement joins TRBV28 to TRBJ1-2; the D is unclear. CDR1 is MDHEN and CDR2 is SYDVKM in the germline V gene. V dropped 5 bases and J dropped 4 bases, with 11 bases sitting between them. The CDR3 extends over 13 amino acids.

This clonotype was detected only a few times. The CDR3 coding sequence is TGTGCCAGCAGTCTCCCCAGGGGTGCGGGGTCCTACGAGCAGTACTTC. Residues: CASSLPRGAGSYEQYF. This chain joins TRBV28 and TRBJ2-7; perhaps D is TRBD1 or TRBD2 (6 bases each). CDR1 and CDR2 (germline): MDHEN, SYDVKM. The CDR3 has 16 residues. The V end was cut by 5 bases, the J end by 1 base, with 18 bases between.

The sample holds many counts of this clonotype. This chain joins TRBV15 and TRBJ2-1; 12 positions match TRBD1. In germline, CDR1 is LNHNV, CDR2 YYDKDF (reference sequence). Unmatched junction bases numbered 5, after V lost 5 bases and J lost 6 bases. The CDR3 loop spans 15 amino acids. This chain's CDR3 is CATSSKGQGANEQFF. Here the CDR3 DNA reads TGTGCCACCAGCTCTAAGGGACAGGGGGCCAATGAGCAGTTCTTC. The whole variable domain, filled in from reference TRBV15 and TRBJ2-1, reads DAMVIQNPRYQVTQFGKPVTLSCSQTLNHNVMYWYQQKSSQAPKLLFHYYDKDFNNEADTPDNFQSRRPNTSFCFLDIRSPGLGDTAMYLCATSSKGQGANEQFFGPGTRLTVL.